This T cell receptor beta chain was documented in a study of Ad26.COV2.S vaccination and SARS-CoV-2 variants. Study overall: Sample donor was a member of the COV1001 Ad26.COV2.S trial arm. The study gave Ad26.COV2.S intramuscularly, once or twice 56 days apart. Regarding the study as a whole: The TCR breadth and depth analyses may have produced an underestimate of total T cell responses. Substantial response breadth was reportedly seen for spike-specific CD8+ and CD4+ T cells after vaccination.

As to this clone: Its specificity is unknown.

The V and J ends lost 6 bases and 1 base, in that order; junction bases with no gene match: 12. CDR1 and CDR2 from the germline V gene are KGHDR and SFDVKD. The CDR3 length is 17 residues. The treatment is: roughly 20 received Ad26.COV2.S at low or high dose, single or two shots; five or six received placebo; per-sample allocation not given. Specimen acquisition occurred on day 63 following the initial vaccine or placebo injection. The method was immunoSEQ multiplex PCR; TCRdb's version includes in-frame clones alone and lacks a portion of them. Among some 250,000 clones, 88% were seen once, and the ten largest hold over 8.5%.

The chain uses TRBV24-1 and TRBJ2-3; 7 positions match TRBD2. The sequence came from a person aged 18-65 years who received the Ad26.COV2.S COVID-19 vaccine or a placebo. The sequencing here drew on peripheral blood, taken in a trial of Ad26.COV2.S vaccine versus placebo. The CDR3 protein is CATSHPALSGGTDTQYF. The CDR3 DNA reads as TGTGCCACCAGTCACCCCGCTTTAAGCGGGGGCACAGATACGCAGTATTTT.